The rows below give T cell receptor beta chains drawn from one sample of a study of blood T cells in healthy people across ages. MiXCR was run by TCRdb on the 5' RACE reads, yielding one entry per CDR3 protein. The sample holds about 730,000 distinct CDR3 sequences, approximately 43% seen once. Source material: blood. The source of these receptors is a woman in her sixties in good health. The CDR3 runs from the conserved cysteine through the conserved F or W. A D gene is named only where the DNA matches it firmly. Some rows have no size entry. The others give once, few or many, or a class for an expanded clone.

d_gene,j_gene,v_gene,abundance,len,CDR3nt,CDR3aa
-,TRBJ2-7,TRBV12-3/TRBV12-4,many,13,TGTGCCAGCAGTTTACAGGTTTCCTACGAGCAGTACTTC,CASSLQVSYEQYF
-,TRBJ2-5,TRBV20-1,-,15,TGCAGTGCTAGAGATCAGGGGCAGGGCCGGGTGGAGCAGTACTTC,CSARDQGQGRVEQYF
-,TRBJ1-6,TRBV7-3,-,15,TGTGCCAGCAGCTTAATGAGCTCCTATAATTCACCCCTCCACTTT,CASSLMSSYNSPLHF
TRBD1,TRBJ1-2,TRBV7-2,few,15,TGTGCCAGCAGCTTGGGGGACAGAGAACCCTATGGCTACACCTTC,CASSLGDREPYGYTF
-,TRBJ1-5,TRBV4-3,once,17,TGCGCCAGCAGCCAAGATGCGCGCGGGGGCTCCAATCAGCCCCAGCATTTT,CASSQDARGGSNQPQHF
-,TRBJ2-1,TRBV9,-,13,TGTGCCAGCAGCGTAGTCGAGTCACCCCCGCAGTTCTTC,CASSVVESPPQFF
TRBD2,TRBJ2-1,TRBV10-3,-,14,TGTGCCATCAGTTTTGAAGCGGGGAACAATGAGCAGTTCTTC,CAISFEAGNNEQFF
TRBD1,TRBJ2-1,TRBV7-9,-,16,TGTGCCAGCAGCTTCGTACAGGGGGCCCTCCACAATGAGCAGTTCTTC,CASSFVQGALHNEQFF
TRBD2,TRBJ2-7,TRBV6-2/TRBV6-3,-,18,TGTGCCAGCAGTCAGTCGCCGCACTGGACTAGCGGGTCCTACGAGCAGTACTTC,CASSQSPHWTSGSYEQYF
-,TRBJ2-1,TRBV7-9,-,16,TGTGCCAGCTCCAAGGGGTCCACGAGCTCCTACAATGAGCAGTTCTTC,CASSKGSTSSYNEQFF
TRBD2,TRBJ2-5,TRBV7-9,few,15,TGTGCCAGCACCCACCTAACTAGCGGGGAAGAGACCCAGTACTTC,CASTHLTSGEETQYF
-,TRBJ1-1,TRBV12-3/TRBV12-4,-,14,TGTGCCAGCAGTTCCGGACACCAGAACACTGAAGCTTTCTTT,CASSSGHQNTEAFF
-,TRBJ2-7,TRBV7-9,-,13,TGTGCCAGCAGCACTGGGACTTCCTACGAGCAGTACTTC,CASSTGTSYEQYF
TRBD2,TRBJ2-3,TRBV20-1,-,23,TGCAGTGCTAGAGATCGGCGCCATAACGGTAGCGGGGAGGTAAATTCTAGCACAGATACGCAGTATTTT,CSARDRRHNGSGEVNSSTDTQYF
TRBD1,TRBJ1-5,TRBV12-3/TRBV12-4,-,17,TGTGCCAGCAGTACGGGACAGGGGATACCAAGGATAGCGCCCCAGCATTTT,CASSTGQGIPRIAPQHF
TRBD1,TRBJ2-2,TRBV9,few,15,TGTGCCAGCAGCTTCGGACAGGGCACCACCGGGGAGCTGTTTTTT,CASSFGQGTTGELFF